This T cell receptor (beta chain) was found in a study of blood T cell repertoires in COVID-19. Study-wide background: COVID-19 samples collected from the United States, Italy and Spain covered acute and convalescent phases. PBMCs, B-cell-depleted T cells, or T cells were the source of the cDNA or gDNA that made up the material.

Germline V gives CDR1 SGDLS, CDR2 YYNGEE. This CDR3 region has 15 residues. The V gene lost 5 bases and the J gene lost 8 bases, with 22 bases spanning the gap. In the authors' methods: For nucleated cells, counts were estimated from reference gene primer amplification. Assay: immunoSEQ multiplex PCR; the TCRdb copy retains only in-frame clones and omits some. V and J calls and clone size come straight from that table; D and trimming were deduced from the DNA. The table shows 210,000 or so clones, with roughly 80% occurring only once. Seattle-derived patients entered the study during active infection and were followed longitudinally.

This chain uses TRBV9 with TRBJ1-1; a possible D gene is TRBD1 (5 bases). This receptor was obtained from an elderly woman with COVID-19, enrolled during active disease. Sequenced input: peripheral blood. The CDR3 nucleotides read TGTGCCAGCAGTCAACTTCAGGGTACTCTCGGCGAAGCTTTCTTT. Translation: CASSQLQGTLGEAFF. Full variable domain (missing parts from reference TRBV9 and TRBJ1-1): DSGVTQTPKHLITATGQRVTLRCSPRSGDLSVYWYQQSLDQGLQFLIQYYNGEERAKGNILERFSAQQFPDLHSELNLSSLELGDSALYFCASSQLQGTLGEAFFGQGTRLTVV.